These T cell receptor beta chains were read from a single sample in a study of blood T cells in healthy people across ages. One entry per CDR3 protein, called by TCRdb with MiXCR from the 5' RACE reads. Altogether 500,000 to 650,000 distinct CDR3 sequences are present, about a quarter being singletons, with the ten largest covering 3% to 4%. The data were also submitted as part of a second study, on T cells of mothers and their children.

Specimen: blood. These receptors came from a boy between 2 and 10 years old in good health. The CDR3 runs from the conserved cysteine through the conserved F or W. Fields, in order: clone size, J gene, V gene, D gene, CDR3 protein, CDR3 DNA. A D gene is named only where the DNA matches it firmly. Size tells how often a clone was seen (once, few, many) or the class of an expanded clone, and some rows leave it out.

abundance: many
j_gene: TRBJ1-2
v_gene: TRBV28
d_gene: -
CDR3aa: CASSLANYGYTF
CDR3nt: TGTGCCAGCAGTTTGGCTAACTATGGCTACACCTTC

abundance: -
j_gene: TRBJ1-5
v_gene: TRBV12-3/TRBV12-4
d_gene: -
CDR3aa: CASSLAQGQPQHF
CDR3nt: TGTGCCAGCAGTTTAGCGCAGGGTCAGCCCCAGCATTTT

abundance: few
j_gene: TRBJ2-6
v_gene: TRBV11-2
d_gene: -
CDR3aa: CASSLGRGSLSGANVLTF
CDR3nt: TGTGCCAGCAGCTTAGGAAGGGGGTCCCTCTCTGGGGCCAACGTCCTGACTTTC

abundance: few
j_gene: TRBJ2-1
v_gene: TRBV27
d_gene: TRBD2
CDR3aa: CASRPLAGVYNEQFF
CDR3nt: TGTGCCAGCAGGCCTCTAGCGGGAGTTTACAATGAGCAGTTCTTC

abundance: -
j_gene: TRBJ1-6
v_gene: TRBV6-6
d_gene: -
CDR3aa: CASTRNSPLHF
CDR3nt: TGTGCCAGCACCAGGAATTCACCCCTCCACTTT

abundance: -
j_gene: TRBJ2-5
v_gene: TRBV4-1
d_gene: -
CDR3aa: CASSQVFSLETQYF
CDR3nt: TGCGCCAGCAGCCAAGTTTTCAGCCTCGAGACCCAGTACTTC

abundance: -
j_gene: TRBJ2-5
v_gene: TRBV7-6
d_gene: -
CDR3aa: CASSPHWTTQETQYF
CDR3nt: TGTGCCAGCAGCCCACATTGGACTACCCAAGAGACCCAGTACTTC

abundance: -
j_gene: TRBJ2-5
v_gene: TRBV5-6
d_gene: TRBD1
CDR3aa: CASSLVIDRVAQETQYF
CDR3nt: TGTGCCAGCAGCTTGGTCATAGACAGGGTGGCCCAAGAGACCCAGTACTTC

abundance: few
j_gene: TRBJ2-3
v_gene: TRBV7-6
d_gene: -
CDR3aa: CASSYWQGVSDTQYF
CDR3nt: TGTGCCAGCAGCTACTGGCAGGGCGTGTCCGATACGCAGTATTTT

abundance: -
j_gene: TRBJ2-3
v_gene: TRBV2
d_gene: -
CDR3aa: CASTPGPGTDTQYF
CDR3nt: TGTGCCAGCACACCGGGACCGGGCACAGATACGCAGTATTTT

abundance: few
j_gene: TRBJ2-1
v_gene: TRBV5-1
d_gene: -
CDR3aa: CASSWGDGNEQFF
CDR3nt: TGCGCCAGCAGCTGGGGGGACGGTAATGAGCAGTTCTTC

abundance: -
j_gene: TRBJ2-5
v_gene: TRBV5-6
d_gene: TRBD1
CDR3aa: CASSSPSGTGQETQYF
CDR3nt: TGTGCCAGCAGTTCCCCCTCCGGGACAGGTCAAGAGACCCAGTACTTC

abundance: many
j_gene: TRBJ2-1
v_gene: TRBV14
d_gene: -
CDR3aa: CASSFDTYNEQFF
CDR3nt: TGTGCCAGCAGCTTTGACACTTACAATGAGCAGTTCTTC

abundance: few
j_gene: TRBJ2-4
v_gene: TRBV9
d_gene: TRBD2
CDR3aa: CASSPTAAGTKNIQYF
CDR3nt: TGTGCCAGCAGCCCGACGGCAGCGGGGACCAAAAACATTCAGTACTTC

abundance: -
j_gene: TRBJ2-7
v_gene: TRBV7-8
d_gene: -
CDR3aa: CASSSSQVNGDYEQYF
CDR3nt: TGTGCCAGCAGCTCCTCGCAGGTTAACGGGGACTACGAGCAGTACTTC

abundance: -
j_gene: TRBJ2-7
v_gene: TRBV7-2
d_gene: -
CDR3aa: CASSPRPSSYEQYF
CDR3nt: TGTGCCAGCAGCCCTCGCCCTAGTAGTTACGAGCAGTACTTC

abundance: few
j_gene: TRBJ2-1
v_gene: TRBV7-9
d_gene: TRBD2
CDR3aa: CASSPPSGSRYNEQFF
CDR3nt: TGTGCCAGCAGCCCCCCTAGCGGGAGTCGTTACAATGAGCAGTTCTTC

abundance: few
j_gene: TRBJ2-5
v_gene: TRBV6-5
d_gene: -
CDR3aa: CASSSPGPTGTQYF
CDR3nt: TGTGCCAGCAGTTCTCCCGGGCCTACTGGGACCCAGTACTTC

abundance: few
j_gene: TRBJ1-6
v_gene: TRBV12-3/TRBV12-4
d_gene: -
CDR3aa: CASSRVRGNSPLHF
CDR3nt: TGTGCCAGCAGCCGAGTTAGGGGTAATTCACCCCTCCACTTT

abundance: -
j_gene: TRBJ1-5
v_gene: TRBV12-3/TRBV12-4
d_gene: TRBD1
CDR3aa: CASSAGTANQPQHF
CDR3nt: TGTGCCAGCAGCGCCGGGACAGCAAATCAGCCCCAGCATTTT

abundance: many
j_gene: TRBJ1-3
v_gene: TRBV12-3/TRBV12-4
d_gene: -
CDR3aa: CASSPKLDRISGNTIYF
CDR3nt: TGTGCCAGCAGTCCCAAACTAGACAGAATCTCTGGAAACACCATATATTTT

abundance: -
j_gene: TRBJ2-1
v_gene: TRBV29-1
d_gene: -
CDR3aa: CSGHREWNEQFF
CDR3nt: TGCAGCGGCCACAGGGAATGGAATGAGCAGTTCTTC

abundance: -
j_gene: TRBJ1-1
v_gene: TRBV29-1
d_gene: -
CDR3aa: CSVARGKGISEAFF
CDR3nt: TGCAGCGTCGCCCGAGGGAAGGGAATATCTGAAGCTTTCTTT